Below are 22 T cell receptor beta chains sequenced from a single sample in a study of T-cell reconstitution after alpha-beta-depleted transplantation in children. Library preparation (for TCRbeta) was performed with unique molecular identifiers. TCRdb analysed the PCR reads with MiXCR anew, one entry per CDR3 protein. The profile shows hundreds of thousands of distinct CDR3 sequences, roughly a quarter of them singletons. The source was PBMCs, mostly from graft donor cells, collected 360 days after TCRalphabeta/CD19-depleted stem cell transplant. These receptors came from a female patient aged 2-10 years who had a stem cell transplant for congenital amegakaryocytic thrombocytopenia, so the T cells may come from the graft donor.

The chain joins TRBV4-3 to TRBJ1-2, with D hard to call. CDR3 size: 14 residues. Germline V gives CDR1 LGHNA, CDR2 YSLEER. Trimming pared 0 bases from V and 8 bases from J, leaving 13 bases between. The chain's CDR3 is CASSQEDRVVGYTF. CDR3 in DNA: TGCGCCAGCAGCCAAGAAGATAGGGTTGTCGGCTACACCTTC.

In its sample, this clonotype was seen a few times. The chain uses TRBV7-9 and TRBJ1-1; D gene uncertain. The germline V gene encodes CDR1 SEHNR and CDR2 FQNEAQ (reference sequence). The ends were cut back, 0 bases at V and 0 bases at J, with 5 bases in the middle. This CDR3 is 14 amino acids long. In DNA, the CDR3 is TGTGCCAGCAGCTTAGCAGGGATGAACACTGAAGCTTTCTTT. Its protein is CASSLAGMNTEAFF.

In its sample, this clonotype was seen a few times. The chain combines TRBV20-1 with TRBJ2-3; 14 bases map to TRBD2. Germline V gene data show CDR1 as DFQATT and CDR2 as SNEGSKA (reference sequence). This CDR3 spans 16 amino acids. V was clipped by 5 bases and J by 6 bases; unmatched bases: 10. DNA for the CDR3: TGCAGTGCTCGGGGGACTAGCGGGGGTGGGATGGATACGCAGTATTTT. The encoded protein is CSARGTSGGGMDTQYF.

The CDR3 sequence: CASSEPKGYNEQFF. Here the CDR3 DNA reads TGTGCCAGCAGTGAGCCAAAGGGTTACAATGAGCAGTTCTTC. The J gene is TRBJ2-1, the V gene TRBV2; D not resolved. CDR3 length: 14 amino acids. Trimming left V 3 bases short and J 4 bases short, with 10 bases between. From germline, CDR1 is SNHLY and CDR2 FYNNEI.

This chain connects TRBV21-1 to TRBJ2-2; the table names TRBD2, a call not compared with the DNA. TRBV21-1 is tagged as a pseudogene. This CDR3 has 14 residues. The CDR3 region is CASTNPSLVGELFF. The CDR3 coding sequence is TGTGCCAGCACAAACCCTAGTCTAGTCGGGGAGCTGTTTTTT.

The J gene is TRBJ2-3, the V gene TRBV5-4; 13 nucleotides agree with TRBD2. J gave up 5 bases and V 0 bases, and 24 bases lay outside the gene matches. The germline CDR1 and CDR2 sequences are SGHNT and YYREEE (reference sequence). CDR3 size: 23 residues. This chain's CDR3 is CASSLEHTRGLAGAKVGRDTQYF. DNA of the CDR3: TGTGCCAGCAGCTTGGAACATACCCGCGGACTAGCGGGGGCGAAGGTCGGTCGAGATACGCAGTATTTT.

The chain couples TRBV20-1 to TRBJ2-3; 7 bases match TRBD1. V was pared by 5 bases and J by 3 bases, with 8 bases of the junction left unmatched. Germline V gives CDR1 DFQATT, CDR2 SNEGSKA (reference sequence). The CDR3 is 14 amino acids. The CDR3 here is CSAPRQGWTDTQYF. In DNA form, the CDR3 reads TGCAGTGCTCCCAGACAGGGTTGGACAGATACGCAGTATTTT.

The table lists this clonotype with a few counts. V usage is TRBV10-2 and J usage is TRBJ2-1, with TRBD2 matching 8 bases. Germline V gene sequence: CDR1 WSHSY, CDR2 SAAADI. This CDR3 has 15 amino acids. Trimming at V came to 5 bases and at J to 0 bases, leaving 3 bases not matched to a gene. Written as DNA, the CDR3 is TGCGCCAGCAGTTCACTAGCGGCCTCCTACAATGAGCAGTTCTTC. As protein: CASSSLAASYNEQFF.

This clonotype was seen only a few times. The chain is built from TRBV25-1 and TRBJ2-3; D is unresolved. Trimming removed 2 bases from V and 2 bases from J, with 11 bases in between. This CDR3 comprises 15 residues. Germline V lookup: CDR1 MGHDK, CDR2 SYGVNS. The CDR3 bases are TGTGCCAGCAGTGAAATCTCTAGATACACAGATACGCAGTATTTT. It yields the protein CASSEISRYTDTQYF.

V and J are TRBV18 and TRBJ2-7; a possible D gene is TRBD2 (6 bases). The V gene's germline CDR1 is KGHSH and CDR2 LQKENI. The CDR3 totals 13 residues. The ends were cut back, 6 bases at V and 7 bases at J, with 16 bases in the middle. For the CDR3, the DNA is TGTGCCAGCTCCCCCCGGGCCGCGGGGGAGCAGTACTTC. Protein sequence: CASSPRAAGEQYF.

This clonotype occurred once. Being one base from a much bigger clone, this may be a read error. This CDR3 is missing its conserved last phenylalanine or tryptophan, likely due to a read error. The chain combines TRBV2 with TRBJ1-4; D not certain. V dropped 10 bases and J dropped 5 bases, with 14 bases sitting between them. The CDR3 spans 13 residues. The germline V gene has CDR1 SNHLY and CDR2 FYNNEI. The CDR3 DNA reads TGTGCCACCACGATGGGCGGAAATGAAAAACTGTTTTCT. It is translated as CATTMGGNEKLFS.

The chain recombines TRBV6-5 with TRBJ1-1; unclear D gene. The germline CDR1 and CDR2 sequences are MNHEY and SVGAGI. The CDR3 is made up of 14 amino acids. Trimming took off 1 base at V and 1 base at J, with 7 bases between the two ends. CDR3 nucleotide sequence: TGTGCCAGCAGTTACTTTCCAGAGAACACTGAAGCTTTCTTT. Translating gives CASSYFPENTEAFF.

The CDR3 nucleotides read TGTGCCAGCAGCTTGGGGGGACTAGCGGATCTCTCCTACGAGCAGTACTTC. This codes for CASSLGGLADLSYEQYF. V usage is TRBV5-4 and J usage is TRBJ2-7; 11 bases are a match to TRBD2. This CDR3 comprises 17 residues. Germline lookup yields CDR1 SGHNT and CDR2 YYREEE (reference sequence). V shed 0 bases, J shed 0 bases, and the junction held 5 bases outside the gene matches.

The rearrangement joins TRBV3-1 to TRBJ2-3; 10 bases match TRBD2. This CDR3 has 16 residues. The ends lost 1 base at V and 2 bases at J; junction bases unmatched: 3. The germline CDR1 and CDR2 sequences are LGHDT and YNNKEL (reference sequence). The DNA of the CDR3 is TGTGCCAGCAGCCAAGCGGGGACTAGCGTCACAGATACGCAGTATTTT. It codes for CASSQAGTSVTDTQYF.

In this sample, this clonotype turned up a few times. CDR3 loop: CASSLSLRQGGTDTQYF. CDR3 sequence (DNA): TGTGCCAGCAGTTTATCTCTCCGGCAGGGTGGCACAGATACGCAGTATTTT. The chain links TRBV28 to TRBJ2-3, with TRBD1 as a possible D gene (5 bases). The length of the CDR3 is 17 residues. The V end lost 1 base, the J end lost 1 base, and 15 bases lay between the germline ends. CDR1 is MDHEN, CDR2 SYDVKM, per germline.

The chain is built from TRBV10-3 and TRBJ1-1, with a possible D match to TRBD1 (6 bases). Looked up from germline, CDR1 is ENHRY and CDR2 is SYGVKD. V dropped 8 bases and J dropped 2 bases, with 9 bases sitting between them. This CDR3 is 12 amino acids long. CDR3 in amino acids: CAIGTPNTEAFF. Written as DNA, the CDR3 is TGTGCCATCGGGACACCTAACACTGAAGCTTTCTTT.

This clonotype was seen ten or more times. V is TRBV12-5 and J is TRBJ2-1; D remains ambiguous. Looked up from germline, CDR1 is LGHNT and CDR2 is FRNRAP. V lost 1 base, J lost 9 bases, and 7 bases lay in between. The CDR3 runs 12 residues. CDR3 nucleotide sequence: TGTGCTAGTGGTTTGGAGGTGGGTGAGCAGTTCTTC. Translating gives CASGLEVGEQFF.

This clonotype came up a few times. The V gene is TRBV20-1, the J gene TRBJ1-6, with D possibly matching TRBD1 (5 bases). V was clipped by 4 bases and J by 10 bases, with 14 bases between them. Germline CDR1 and CDR2: DFQATT and SNEGSKA (reference sequence). CDR3 length: 13 residues. The CDR3 sequence: CSATREGNSPLHF. The CDR3 region has the DNA TGCAGTGCTACCAGAGAGGGGAACTCACCCCTCCACTTT.

This chain connects TRBV12-3 or TRBV12-4 to TRBJ2-2; 10 bases are shared with TRBD2. CDR3 length: 18 amino acids. V shed 7 bases, J shed 0 bases, and the junction held 11 bases outside the gene matches. The CDR3 DNA reads as TGTGCCAGCACTACTAGCGGGGAGACACACGCGAACACCGGGGAGCTGTTTTTT. This gives the protein CASTTSGETHANTGELFF.

This chain links TRBV4-1 with TRBJ2-7; 9 bases map to TRBD2. Germline values: CDR1 MGHRA, CDR2 YSYEKL. The CDR3 runs 15 residues. V was pared by 2 bases and J by 2 bases, with 4 bases of the junction left unmatched. The CDR3 loop reads CASSQIAGEAYEQYF. The CDR3 DNA sequence: TGCGCCAGCAGCCAAATAGCGGGAGAGGCCTACGAGCAGTACTTC.

V is TRBV10-1 and J is TRBJ2-5; D is ambiguous. This CDR3 spans 13 amino acids. The germline CDR1 and CDR2 sequences are WNHNN and SYGVQD (reference sequence). V was trimmed by 3 bases and J by 2 bases, leaving 7 bases between them. The CDR3 region is CASSEGPQETQYF. For the CDR3, the DNA is TGCGCCAGCAGTGAAGGGCCACAAGAGACCCAGTACTTC.

This clonotype appeared a few times. The CDR3 sequence is CASSQDLRGGFLGELFF. As DNA, the CDR3 is TGTGCCAGCAGCCAAGATCTCAGGGGAGGCTTCCTCGGGGAGCTGTTTTTT. The chain links TRBV3-1 to TRBJ2-2; TRBD1 or TRBD2 may be the D gene (6 bases each). The CDR3 sequence is 17 residues long. Trimming left V 0 bases short and J 7 bases short, with 18 bases between. Germline CDR1 and CDR2: LGHDT and YNNKEL (reference sequence). Full variable domain (missing parts from reference TRBV3-1 and TRBJ2-2): DTAVSQTPKYLVTQMGNDKSIKCEQNLGHDTMYWYKQDSKKFLKIMFSYNNKELIINETVPNRFSPKSPDKAHLNLHINSLELGDSAVYFCASSQDLRGGFLGELFFGEGSRLTVL.